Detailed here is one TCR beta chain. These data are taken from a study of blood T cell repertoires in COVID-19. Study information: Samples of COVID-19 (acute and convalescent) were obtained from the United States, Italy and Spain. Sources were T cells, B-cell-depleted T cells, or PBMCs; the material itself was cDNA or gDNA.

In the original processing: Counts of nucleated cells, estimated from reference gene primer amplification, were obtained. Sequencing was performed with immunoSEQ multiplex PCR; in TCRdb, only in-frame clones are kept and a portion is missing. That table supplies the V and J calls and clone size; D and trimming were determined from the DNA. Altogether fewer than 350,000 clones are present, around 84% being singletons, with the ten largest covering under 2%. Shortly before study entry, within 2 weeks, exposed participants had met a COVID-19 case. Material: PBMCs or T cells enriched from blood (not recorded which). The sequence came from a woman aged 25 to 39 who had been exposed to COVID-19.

CDR3 loop: CASSQGTGSHGYTF. CDR3 coding DNA: TGTGCCAGCAGCCAAGGGACAGGTTCCCATGGCTACACCTTC. This chain links TRBV3-1 (or the pseudogene TRBV3-2) with TRBJ1-2; TRBD1 matches at 7 bases. The CDR3 is 14 amino acids. The germline V gene has CDR1 LGHDT and CDR2 YNNKEL (reference sequence). Trimming at V came to 1 base and at J to 6 bases, leaving 5 bases not matched to a gene.